The 20 T cell receptor beta chains below all came from one sample that was sequenced in a study of blood T cell repertoires in COVID-19. TCRdb's copy holds only in-frame clones and misses some; the assay was immunoSEQ multiplex PCR. The repertoire has under 450,000 clones, approximately 88% of them found once; the top ten carry 10% to 15%. The sequenced sample consisted of peripheral blood. The receptor set was obtained from a woman in her 50s with COVID-19, enrolled during active disease.

The chain uses TRBV4-2 and TRBJ2-1; 7 nucleotides line up with TRBD2. The V gene end was trimmed by 4 bases and the J gene end by 3 bases; junction bases not matched to a gene: 9. The germline CDR1 and CDR2 sequences are LGHNA and YNFKEQ. There are 16 residues in the CDR3. In DNA, the CDR3 is TGTGCCAGCAGCCCGACTAGAACGGGGGGCTACAATGAGCAGTTCTTC. As protein: CASSPTRTGGYNEQFF.

The V gene is TRBV5-1, the J gene TRBJ1-1; TRBD1 matches 7 bases. With V trimmed by 2 bases and J by 5 bases, 15 bases remained unmatched. CDR3 length: 17 residues. Germline CDR1 and CDR2: SGHRS and YFSETQ. The CDR3 spells CASSLSGTTGVRTEAFF. Here the CDR3 DNA reads TGCGCCAGCAGCTTAAGTGGGACAACAGGGGTAAGAACTGAAGCTTTCTTT.

The V gene is TRBV7-6, the J gene TRBJ2-2, with 7 nucleotides matching TRBD1. The ends lost 5 bases at V and 7 bases at J; junction bases unmatched: 13. The germline CDR1 and CDR2 sequences are SGHVS and FNYEAQ. This CDR3 has 16 residues. The CDR3 sequence is CASSLQGPDLDGELFF. For the CDR3, the DNA is TGTGCCAGCAGCCTACAGGGGCCCGATTTGGACGGGGAGCTGTTTTTT.

Only one count was recorded for this clone. The chain combines TRBV21-1 with TRBJ1-6. TRBV21-1 is an annotated pseudogene. CDR3 length: 15 residues. The CDR3 DNA follows: TGTGCCAGCACCCCGGAGGAGGGTTGTAATTCACCCCTCCACTTT. Amino acids: CASTPEEGCNSPLHF.

To note about this clone: A read error may produce the germline difference seen at one junction end. This chain uses TRBV7-4 with TRBJ1-3; no reliable D call. In germline, CDR1 is SGHVT, CDR2 SQSDAQ. CDR3 size: 13 residues. Written as DNA, the CDR3 is TGTGCCAGCAGCCGGTCCGGTCTCGTCAATGCCCATTTT. It specifies CASSRSGLVNAHF. Combining the CDR3 with reference TRBV7-4 and TRBJ1-3 gives the whole variable domain GAGVSQSPRYKVAKRGRDVALRCDSISGHVTLYWYRQTLGQGSEVLTYSQSDAQRDKSGRPSGRFSAERPERSVSTLKIQRTEQGDSAVYLCASSRSGLVNAHFGEGSWLTVV.

The chain has TRBV19 and TRBJ2-7, with D perhaps matching TRBD2 (5 bases). With 6 bases removed from V and 4 bases from J, the gap between germline ends came to 16 bases. The CDR3 contains 14 residues. Looked up from germline, CDR1 is LNHDA and CDR2 is SQIVND (reference sequence). This chain's CDR3 is CASSPAFGDYEQYF. The DNA of the CDR3 is TGTGCCAGTAGCCCCGCTTTCGGGGATTACGAGCAGTACTTC.

The chain links TRBV18 to TRBJ1-2; D gene unclear. Germline CDR1 KGHSH, CDR2 LQKENI. Between the trimmed V and J ends, which lost 3 bases and 2 bases, there was a span of 13 bases. This CDR3 has 15 residues. The CDR3 coding sequence is TGTGCCAGCTCACCCAACCTCGCAGGAAACTATGGCTACACCTTC. This codes for CASSPNLAGNYGYTF. The variable domain in full, completed from reference TRBV18 and TRBJ1-2, reads NAGVMQNPRHLVRRRGQEARLRCSPMKGHSHVYWYRQLPEEGLKFMVYLQKENIIDESGMPKERFSAEFPKEGPSILRIQQVVRGDSAAYFCASSPNLAGNYGYTFGSGTRLTVV.

V and J are TRBV11-2 and TRBJ2-3; 8 bases match TRBD2. Germline V gives CDR1 SGHAT, CDR2 FQNNGV. The trim removed 6 bases at V and 5 bases at J, leaving 10 bases unmatched. The CDR3 has 15 residues. The CDR3 DNA is TGTGCCAGCAGTTTGATCGGGGGGGAGGAAGATACGCAGTATTTT. Protein: CASSLIGGEEDTQYF. Filled out from reference TRBV11-2 and TRBJ2-3, the complete variable domain reads EAGVAQSPRYKIIEKRQSVAFWCNPISGHATLYWYQQILGQGPKLLIQFQNNGVVDDSQLPKDRFSAERLKGVDSTLKIQPAKLEDSAVYLCASSLIGGEEDTQYFGPGTRLTVL.

The chain uses TRBV2 and TRBJ1-2; the D is unclear. V lost 2 bases and J lost 4, with 8 bases in between. The CDR3 spans 13 residues. Germline values: CDR1 SNHLY, CDR2 FYNNEI. CDR3 in DNA: TGTGCCAGCAGTGAAAGCTCCTTCTATGGCTACACCTTC. Amino acid sequence: CASSESSFYGYTF.

This chain links TRBV9 with TRBJ1-4, with a tentative D call TRBD1 (5 bases). From germline, CDR1 is SGDLS and CDR2 YYNGEE. The CDR3 is made up of 15 amino acids. V lost 2 bases and J 3 bases, leaving 11 bases between the germline ends. The CDR3 region is CASSVDRGPNEKLFF. The CDR3 bases are TGTGCCAGCAGCGTTGACAGAGGACCTAATGAAAAACTGTTTTTT. Combining the CDR3 with reference TRBV9 and TRBJ1-4 gives the whole variable domain DSGVTQTPKHLITATGQRVTLRCSPRSGDLSVYWYQQSLDQGLQFLIQYYNGEERAKGNILERFSAQQFPDLHSELNLSSLELGDSALYFCASSVDRGPNEKLFFGSGTQLSVL.

Note on this clone: This sample also contains other DNA sequences that code for the same CDR3. The chain is built from TRBV5-1 and TRBJ2-7; TRBD2 aligns across 7 bases. Germline-derived CDR1 and CDR2 are SGHRS and YFSETQ. The CDR3 length is 13 residues. Trimming at V came to 2 bases and at J to 2 bases, leaving 1 base not matched to a gene. This chain's CDR3 is CASSFGGAYEQYF. CDR3 DNA sequence: TGCGCCAGCAGCTTTGGGGGGGCCTACGAGCAGTACTTC.

The chain is built from TRBV6-5 and TRBJ1-2; possible D gene TRBD1, 6 bases. With 0 bases removed from V and 7 bases from J, the gap between germline ends came to 15 bases. The germline V gene encodes CDR1 MNHEY and CDR2 SVGAGI. The CDR3 covers 15 residues. This CDR3 reads CASSYSREGGGGYTF. The CDR3 nucleotides read TGTGCCAGCAGTTACTCGAGGGAAGGGGGGGGTGGCTACACCTTC.

For this clone: This is likely a read error, given that the CDR3 carries no conserved phenylalanine or tryptophan at its end. The DNA is left out, because the CDR3 cannot be placed on it with certainty; the CDR3 is given as TCRdb lists it. This chain connects TRBV30 to TRBJ2-6; the tabulated D call, TRBD2, remains unverified against the DNA. Germline-derived CDR1 and CDR2 are GTSNPN and SVGIG (reference sequence). The CDR3 region is 14 residues in length, termini included. Here the CDR3 reads CAWSVDSGLGGITL.

The CDR3 sequence is CASSAYAGMKYGYTF. CDR3 DNA: TGTGCCAGCAGTGCGTACGCAGGGATGAAGTATGGCTACACCTTC. The V and J genes are TRBV28 and TRBJ1-2; D may be TRBD1 (5 bases). V was shortened by 5 bases and J by 5 bases, with 18 bases between the two germline ends. CDR1 is MDHEN, CDR2 SYDVKM, per germline. The CDR3 extends over 15 amino acids.

V gene TRBV9 combines with J gene TRBJ2-7; 7 bases agree with TRBD1. The length of the CDR3 is 15 residues. Trimming cost V 2 bases and J 0 bases; bases outside gene matches: 5. From germline, CDR1 is SGDLS and CDR2 YYNGEE. The CDR3 is CASSVSTGYSYEQYF. The CDR3 region has the DNA TGTGCCAGCAGCGTTTCGACAGGGTACTCCTACGAGCAGTACTTC. The full variable domain, completed using reference TRBV9 and TRBJ2-7, is DSGVTQTPKHLITATGQRVTLRCSPRSGDLSVYWYQQSLDQGLQFLIQYYNGEERAKGNILERFSAQQFPDLHSELNLSSLELGDSALYFCASSVSTGYSYEQYFGPGTRLTVT.

The chain is built from TRBV29-1 and TRBJ2-3; D is possibly TRBD2 (6 bases). The CDR3 contains 15 residues. V lost 7 bases and J 0 bases, leaving 17 bases between the germline ends. Per the germline V gene, CDR1 is SQVTM and CDR2 is ANQGSEA. CDR3 in amino acids: CSAARTSGSTDTQYF. In nucleotides, the CDR3 is TGCAGCGCCGCCCGGACGAGCGGGAGCACAGATACGCAGTATTTT.

The CDR3 DNA reads TGTGCCAGCAGCGCCTTAGGGCAGGGGCTAGGCACCATATATTTT. It yields the protein CASSALGQGLGTIYF. The chain couples TRBV7-9 to TRBJ1-3, with D possibly TRBD1 on 6 matching bases. Germline-derived CDR1 and CDR2 are SEHNR and FQNEAQ (reference sequence). This CDR3 comprises 15 residues. Trimming took off 5 bases at V and 9 bases at J, with 20 bases between the two ends.

The genes are TRBV10-2 and TRBJ1-2; D is possibly TRBD1 (6 bases). V lost 5 bases to trimming and J lost 5 bases, with 12 bases between them. CDR1 is WSHSY, CDR2 SAAADI, per germline. The CDR3 is 13 amino acids. The chain's CDR3 is CASSPDSPYGYTF. The CDR3, as DNA: TGCGCCAGCAGTCCGGACAGCCCATATGGCTACACCTTC.

This chain links TRBV5-1 with TRBJ1-2; 9 bases align to TRBD1. Germline assignment: CDR1 SGHRS and CDR2 YFSETQ. J gave up 4 bases and V 5 bases, and 9 bases lay outside the gene matches. The CDR3 runs 15 residues. The CDR3 reads CASRTQDRGSYGYTF. CDR3 sequence (DNA): TGCGCCAGCAGGACCCAGGACAGGGGTAGCTATGGCTACACCTTC.

The rearrangement links TRBV28 to TRBJ2-7; a possible D gene is TRBD2 (6 bases). The CDR3 sequence is 11 residues long. Germline values: CDR1 MDHEN, CDR2 SYDVKM. Trimming shortened V by 6 bases and J by 6 bases, and 9 bases separated the two germline ends. CDR3 region: CASSPGSEQYF. DNA for the CDR3: TGTGCCAGCAGCCCCGGGAGCGAGCAGTACTTC.